The 3 T cell receptor beta chains in this list originate from one sample, sequenced in a study of shared clonotypes between healthy human individuals. The assay was immunoSEQ multiplex PCR, and TCRdb's table has in-frame clones only and misses some. The sample comprises approximately 840,000 clones, 96% of which are singletons, and 0.2% to 0.25% rests with the top ten. CD45RO-negative, CCR7-positively selected cells formed the naive CD8 fraction, excluding terminally differentiated effector memory CD45RA+ cells. Material: naive CD8+ T cells sorted from blood. The receptors stem from a man aged 30 to 45 in good health.

The chain recombines TRBV7-3 with TRBJ1-1; D is undetermined. The CDR3 runs to 16 residues. V was pared by 1 base and J by 5 bases, with 17 bases between. Germline CDR1 SGHTA, CDR2 FQGTGA. The CDR3: CASSLIRGQVGTEAFF. In DNA form, the CDR3 reads TGTGCCAGCAGCTTAATTCGCGGGCAGGTAGGAACTGAAGCTTTCTTT.

The gene calls are TRBV27 and TRBJ1-5; possible D gene TRBD1, 5 bases. The CDR3 totals 15 residues. Germline-derived CDR1 and CDR2 are MNHEY and SMNVEV (reference sequence). Trimming removed 6 bases from V and 4 bases from J, with 16 bases in between. This CDR3 reads CASRSGTRLNQPQHF. In DNA form, the CDR3 reads TGTGCCAGCAGATCCGGGACGAGATTAAATCAGCCCCAGCATTTT.

The chain combines TRBV7-9 with TRBJ1-1; no clear D. In germline, CDR1 is SEHNR, CDR2 FQNEAQ (reference sequence). V shed 8 bases and J shed 1 base, with 11 bases lying between them. This CDR3 comprises 13 residues. CDR3 amino acids: CASGRQGNTEAFF. In DNA form, the CDR3 reads TGTGCCAGCGGGCGACAAGGGAACACTGAAGCTTTCTTT.